The entry below describes one T cell receptor beta chain. This sample stems from a study of blood T cell repertoires in COVID-19. At the level of the study: T cells, B-cell-depleted T cells, or PBMCs provided the cDNA or gDNA that served as material.

Deletions cut 5 bases from V and 2 bases from J, with 16 bases between. Germline CDR1 MNHEY, CDR2 SMNVEV (reference sequence). The CDR3 covers 15 residues. In the authors' methods: Reference gene primer amplification gave estimated nucleated cell counts. The assay was immunoSEQ multiplex PCR, and TCRdb's table has in-frame clones only and misses some. The V and J calls and the clone size are those of that table, but D and trimming were determined from the DNA. This repertoire shows about 130,000 clones, over 70% found once; its top ten account for 3.8%. Sequencing used peripheral blood. The sequence was collected from a woman aged 50 to 60 with acute or convalescent COVID-19. This chain connects TRBV27 to TRBJ2-7, with D maybe TRBD1 (5 bases). The CDR3 loop is CASSPYPRQTYEQYF. The CDR3 DNA sequence: TGTGCCAGCAGTCCCTACCCCAGACAGACCTACGAGCAGTACTTC.